This TCR beta chain was retrieved from a study of PD-L1 blockade in urothelial cancer. For the study at large: Timepoints chosen for blood analysis were 3 weeks (second dose) and 6 weeks after treatment start.

The sample holds one count of this clone. TCRdb keeps only in-frame clones here, not all; method: immunoSEQ multiplex PCR. This repertoire shows tens of thousands of clones, almost 90% found once; its top ten account for roughly 12%. Time point of the sample: peripheral blood 6 weeks after treatment start. V lost 2 bases, J lost 4 bases, and 8 bases stayed unmatched. Per germline, CDR1 KGHSH and CDR2 LQKENI. CDR3 length equals 16 residues. This sequence originates from a man between 60 and 70 years old with urothelial cancer. The rearrangement uses TRBV18 and TRBJ2-7; 10 positions agree with TRBD1. Source: PBMCs, taken around atezolizumab (anti-PD-L1) treatment. In nucleotides, the CDR3 is TGTGCCAGCTCACCAATAACCGGGACAGGGGCTTACGAGCAGTACTTC. Translated: CASSPITGTGAYEQYF.